This is a list of T cell receptor beta chains from one sample in a study of shared clonotypes between healthy human individuals. Using immunoSEQ multiplex PCR, the repertoire was profiled, and TCRdb retains in-frame clones only, with some absent. The data show roughly 2,500,000 clones, with roughly 93% seen just once and 0.36% held by the top ten. Sequencing was carried out using naive CD4+ T cells from PBMCs. These receptors originate from a young man in good health. Some clones in this sample may be carry-over from other donors' samples. CDR3s include the opening cysteine and the closing phenylalanine or tryptophan. D genes are given only for firm matches. Clone size appears in some rows only: once, few, many, or a class for an expanded clone.

J,V,size,D,DNA,CDR3
TRBJ2-7,TRBV5-6,.,TRBD2,TGTGCCAGCAGCTTGTCGGCTAGCGGAAACTACGAGCAGTACTTC,CASSLSASGNYEQYF
TRBJ1-2,TRBV28,once,TRBD1,TGTGCCAGCAGGCACGGACAGGGTTCGAATGGCTACACCTTC,CASRHGQGSNGYTF
TRBJ1-1,TRBV10-3,.,.,TGTGCCATCAGTGACCGGGGGGACACTGAAGCTTTCTTT,CAISDRGDTEAFF
TRBJ2-2,TRBV5-1,.,.,TGCGCCAGCAGCTCGGGACAGCGGGCCGGGGAGCTGTTTTTT,CASSSGQRAGELFF
TRBJ2-3,TRBV6-1,.,TRBD2,TGTGCCAGTGGACTAGCGGGACACACAGATACGCAGTATTTT,CASGLAGHTDTQYF
TRBJ2-1,TRBV5-1,.,TRBD2,TGCGCCAGCAGCTTTACAGCGGGAGGGTTAGCTTGGAATGAGCAGTTCTTC,CASSFTAGGLAWNEQFF
TRBJ2-1,TRBV4-2,once,TRBD2,TGTGCCAGCAGCCAGACTAGCGGGAGGGACAATGAGCAGTTCTTC,CASSQTSGRDNEQFF
TRBJ2-5,TRBV29-1,.,.,TGCAGCGTTGATCAGGGACCCGGCGGTGTGACCCAGTACTTC,CSVDQGPGGVTQYF
TRBJ1-1,TRBV5-5,.,.,TGTGCCAGCATCCAGGACTCGATAACCCTAATGAACACTGAAGCTTTCTTT,CASIQDSITLMNTEAFF
TRBJ2-1,TRBV19,.,.,TGTGCCAGTAGTACCCGCACGGCGGTGGATGAGCAGTTCTTC,CASSTRTAVDEQFF
TRBJ2-2,TRBV2,.,.,TGTGCCAGACGAGGACCCACGAACACCGGGGAGCTGTTTTTT,CARRGPTNTGELFF
TRBJ1-1,TRBV29-1,.,.,TGCAGCGTGCTGACAGCAATGAACACTGAAGCTTTCTTT,CSVLTAMNTEAFF
TRBJ2-6,TRBV18,.,.,TGTGCCAGCTCACCATATAGAGTAACGACCGGGGCCAACGTCCTGACTTTC,CASSPYRVTTGANVLTF
TRBJ2-1,TRBV29-1,.,.,TGCAGCGTTGAAGATTCGGGCAAAGGCACAAGGGAGCAGTTCTTC,CSVEDSGKGTREQFF
TRBJ2-7,TRBV5-1,.,TRBD2,TGCGCCAGCAGTCAACTAGCGGGGCTGCCGGGGGAGCAGTACTTC,CASSQLAGLPGEQYF
TRBJ2-1,TRBV30,.,.,TGTGCCTGGAGTGTGGGGACGAGCTCCTACAATGAGCAGTTCTTC,CAWSVGTSSYNEQFF
TRBJ2-7,TRBV19,.,TRBD1,TGTGCCAGCTCTCGGGACAGGGGCTACGAGCAGTACTTC,CASSRDRGYEQYF
TRBJ2-7,TRBV2,.,TRBD1,TGTGCCAGCAGTATTCATCCGCGACAGGGAGTAGTGAACGAGCAGTACTTC,CASSIHPRQGVVNEQYF
TRBJ2-7,TRBV10-3,.,TRBD1,TGTGCCATCAGTGTGGGACAGCCCTCCTACGAGCAGTACTTC,CAISVGQPSYEQYF
TRBJ2-7,TRBV2,.,TRBD1,TGTGCCAGCAAAGGGGGGACAGGGGATGACGAGCAGTACTTC,CASKGGTGDDEQYF
TRBJ1-2,TRBV5-4,.,TRBD1,TGTGCCAGCAGCTCCCGGGACAGGGGAAGTGGCTACACCTTC,CASSSRDRGSGYTF
TRBJ2-4,TRBV28,.,.,TGTGCCAGCAGACCCCCCAACTACCTAGCCAAAAACATTCAGTACTTC,CASRPPNYLAKNIQYF
TRBJ2-5,TRBV7-3,.,TRBD1,TGTGCCAGCAGCTCCACAGGGGCCGTACAAGAGACCCAGTACTTC,CASSSTGAVQETQYF
TRBJ2-3,TRBV19,.,.,TGTGCCAGTAGTGCCCCGCGGGCGCCCCAACCAGATACGCAGTATTTT,CASSAPRAPQPDTQYF
TRBJ2-1,TRBV11-3,.,TRBD1,TGTGCCAGCAGCTACCGGGACAGCCGCTACAATGAGCAGTTCTTC,CASSYRDSRYNEQFF
TRBJ2-5,TRBV27,.,.,TGTGCCAGCAGTCACCAAGAGACCCAGTACTTC,CASSHQETQYF